Listed here are 6 T cell receptor beta chains from one sample, sequenced in a study of blood T cell repertoires in COVID-19 (dated by TCRdb to 2020 to 2022). Libraries were prepared through the immunoSEQ multiplex PCR assay. This is the immuneACCESS table as TCRdb keeps it, with only in-frame sequences that have V and J called. A part of the clones is gone; compared with another copy, unresolved V genes explain less than half, and the rest is unexplained. The sample table shows about 270,000 clones, and nearly 90% are seen once. More than 1.5% of the sample rests with the top ten. The sequenced material came from PBMCs or T cells enriched from blood (not recorded which). The receptors originated from an older woman who had recovered from COVID-19.

In its sample, this clone was seen once. The gene calls are TRBV21-1 and TRBJ2-7; the table names TRBD1, a call not compared with the DNA. TRBV21-1 is a pseudogene locus. CDR3 size: 14 residues. The CDR3 region has the DNA TGTGCCAGCAGCATGAGGGGGAGTAGCTACGAGCAGTACTTC. Encoded protein: CASSMRGSSYEQYF.

Only one count was recorded for this clone. V usage is TRBV28 and J usage is TRBJ2-1, with 9 bases aligning to TRBD2. This CDR3 comprises 15 residues. Unmatched junction bases numbered 8, after V lost 7 bases and J lost 4 bases. The germline gives CDR1 MDHEN, CDR2 SYDVKM. The DNA of the CDR3 is TGTGCCAGCACCGAGCTAGCGGGGACATACAATGAGCAGTTCTTC. It yields the protein CASTELAGTYNEQFF.

The chain couples TRBV9 to TRBJ2-1; 8 bases fit TRBD2. Germline CDR1 is SGDLS and CDR2 is YYNGEE. There are 15 residues in the CDR3. J gave up 6 bases and V 0 bases, and 5 bases lay outside the gene matches. This CDR3 reads CASSVAGGPSNEQFF. The CDR3 DNA sequence: TGTGCCAGCAGCGTAGCGGGAGGGCCGTCCAATGAGCAGTTCTTC. The entire variable domain, with the rest obtained from reference TRBV9 and TRBJ2-1, is as follows: DSGVTQTPKHLITATGQRVTLRCSPRSGDLSVYWYQQSLDQGLQFLIQYYNGEERAKGNILERFSAQQFPDLHSELNLSSLELGDSALYFCASSVAGGPSNEQFFGPGTRLTVL.

V and J are TRBV7-2 and TRBJ1-5, with 7 nucleotides matching TRBD1. After removal of 6 bases from V and 0 bases from J, the junction contained 8 bases not matched to a gene. This CDR3 contains 16 residues. CDR1 and CDR2 from the germline V gene are SGHTA and FQGNSA. CDR3 sequence reads: CASSDRAPYSNQPQHF. The CDR3 nucleotides read TGTGCCAGCAGTGACAGGGCACCATATAGCAATCAGCCCCAGCATTTT.

J is TRBJ1-2 and V is TRBV7-3; TRBD1 might be the D (6 bases). The CDR3 sequence is 15 residues long. V was pared by 5 bases and J by 4 bases, with 17 bases between. Looked up from germline, CDR1 is SGHTA and CDR2 is FQGTGA. Here the CDR3 reads CASSPRVGGAYGYTF. The DNA for the CDR3 is TGTGCCAGCAGCCCAAGGGTAGGGGGGGCCTATGGCTACACCTTC.

The chain couples TRBV24-1 to TRBJ2-1, with TRBD2 matching 12 bases. The length of the CDR3 is 16 residues. The germline CDR1 and CDR2 sequences are KGHDR and SFDVKD. Losses at the gene ends were 4 bases for V and 4 bases for J; bases not matched to a gene: 4. The DNA of the CDR3 is TGTGCCACCAGTGACACCGGGACTAGCGGGTACAATGAGCAGTTCTTC. Translated: CATSDTGTSGYNEQFF.